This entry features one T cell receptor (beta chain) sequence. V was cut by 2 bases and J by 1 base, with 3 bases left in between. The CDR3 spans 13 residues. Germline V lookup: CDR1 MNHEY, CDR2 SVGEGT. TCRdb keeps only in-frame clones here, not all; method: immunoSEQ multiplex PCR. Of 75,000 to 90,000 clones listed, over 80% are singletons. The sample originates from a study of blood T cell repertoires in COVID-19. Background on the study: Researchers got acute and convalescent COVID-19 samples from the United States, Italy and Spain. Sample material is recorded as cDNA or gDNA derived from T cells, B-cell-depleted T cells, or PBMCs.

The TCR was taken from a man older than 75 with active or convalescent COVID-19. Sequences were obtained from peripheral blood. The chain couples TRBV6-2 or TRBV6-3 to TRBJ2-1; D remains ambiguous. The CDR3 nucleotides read TGTGCCAGCAGTTACGCGTCCTACAATGAGCAGTTCTTC. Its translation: CASSYASYNEQFF.